This is a list of T cell receptor beta chains from one sample in a study of T cell changes during pregnancy in multiple sclerosis. Data came from immunoSEQ multiplex PCR; TCRdb stores just in-frame clones and leaves some out. This table holds around 62,000 clones, about 90% found once. The starting material was peripheral blood, obtained in the second trimester of pregnancy. These receptors were collected from a female donor in good health, enrolled as a control in a pregnancy study. CDR3s include the opening cysteine and the closing phenylalanine or tryptophan. The order of the fields is D gene, J gene, V gene, clone size, CDR3 DNA, CDR3 protein. A D gene is named only where the DNA matches it firmly. A clone size is listed for some rows: how often the clone was seen (once, few, many), or a class if it is expanded.

D: -; J: TRBJ1-2; V: TRBV18; size: -; DNA: TGTGCCAGCTCACCACCGATCGTTCAGGGCAGCGGCTACACCTTC; CDR3: CASSPPIVQGSGYTF
D: -; J: TRBJ2-4; V: TRBV7-9; size: -; DNA: TGTGCCAGCAGCCGAGCGGTGGGCAAAAACATTCAGTACTTC; CDR3: CASSRAVGKNIQYF
D: TRBD2; J: TRBJ2-7; V: TRBV7-9; size: -; DNA: TGTGCCAGCAGCCCAGCAGCGGGGGGATCTGACGAGCAGTACTTC; CDR3: CASSPAAGGSDEQYF
D: TRBD1; J: TRBJ1-2; V: TRBV6-5; size: few; DNA: TGTGCCAGCAGGAGGACAGGAGAAGGCTACACCTTC; CDR3: CASRRTGEGYTF
D: -; J: TRBJ1-1; V: TRBV29-1; size: once; DNA: TGCAGCGTTGTTCTCGGGGAGGGGGGTACGAACACTGAAGCTTTCTTT; CDR3: CSVVLGEGGTNTEAFF
D: -; J: TRBJ2-3; V: TRBV4-1; size: once; DNA: TGCGCCAGCAGCCAAGATTGGGCTCCACAGGCGCAGTATTTT; CDR3: CASSQDWAPQAQYF
D: TRBD1; J: TRBJ1-2; V: TRBV10-2; size: -; DNA: TGCGCCAGCAGCCCGACAGGGGGCGACGGCTACACCTTC; CDR3: CASSPTGGDGYTF
D: TRBD2; J: TRBJ2-2; V: TRBV7-9; size: -; DNA: TGTGCCAGCAGCCCCCGGACTAGCGGGGGCGGGGAGCTGTTTTTT; CDR3: CASSPRTSGGGELFF
D: -; J: TRBJ1-2; V: TRBV19; size: few; DNA: TGTGCCAGTAGTATAGACGGGATATATGGCTACACCTTC; CDR3: CASSIDGIYGYTF
D: TRBD1; J: TRBJ2-3; V: TRBV5-4; size: -; DNA: TGTGCCAGCAGCCGAGGACAGGGGGCAACTAGCACAGATACGCAGTATTTT; CDR3: CASSRGQGATSTDTQYF
D: TRBD2; J: TRBJ2-3; V: TRBV10-3; size: -; DNA: TGTGCCATCAGGGCTAGCGGGATGGAGGCGGATACGCAGTATTTT; CDR3: CAIRASGMEADTQYF
D: -; J: TRBJ2-4; V: TRBV6-1; size: -; DNA: TGTGCCAGCAGGCCTTCGGTGGGGAGTCAGTACTTC; CDR3: CASRPSVGSQYF
D: -; J: TRBJ1-1; V: TRBV27; size: few; DNA: TGTGCCAGCAGTAGACCAGGGTTGGGCACTGAAGCTTTCTTT; CDR3: CASSRPGLGTEAFF
D: TRBD2; J: TRBJ2-1; V: TRBV7-7; size: -; DNA: TGTGCTAGCAGCTTAGGACTAGCGGATGAGCAGTTCTTC; CDR3: CASSLGLADEQFF
D: -; J: TRBJ2-1; V: TRBV19; size: -; DNA: TGTGCCAGTAGTATAGCGGGGAACTTTCGACACAATGAGCAGTTCTTC; CDR3: CASSIAGNFRHNEQFF
D: TRBD2; J: TRBJ2-7; V: TRBV6-5; size: -; DNA: TGTGCCAGCCAACCTGGTTGGCGGGGGGGCGACGAGCAGTACTTC; CDR3: CASQPGWRGGDEQYF
D: TRBD2; J: TRBJ2-7; V: TRBV11-1; size: -; DNA: TGTGCCAGCAGCTTATCGGGACTAGCGGGGGGCTACGAGCAGTACTTC; CDR3: CASSLSGLAGGYEQYF
D: TRBD1; J: TRBJ2-5; V: TRBV23-1; size: -; DNA: TGCGCCAGCATAAAACGGGGACAGGGGGTAGAGACCCAGTACTTC; CDR3: CASIKRGQGVETQYF
D: -; J: TRBJ2-3; V: TRBV5-1; size: -; DNA: TGCGCCAGCAGCTGGACAGCTGTCAAATCTAATACGCAGTATTTT; CDR3: CASSWTAVKSNTQYF
D: -; J: TRBJ2-1; V: TRBV28; size: -; DNA: TGTGCCAGCAGGGCGGAGGGGGAGGGCCATGAGCAGTTCTTC; CDR3: CASRAEGEGHEQFF
D: TRBD1; J: TRBJ1-4; V: TRBV19; size: -; DNA: TGTGCCAGTAGTATAGGGGACAGGGGGCATACGGATAATGAAAAACTGTTTTTT; CDR3: CASSIGDRGHTDNEKLFF
D: TRBD2; J: TRBJ2-1; V: TRBV27; size: once; DNA: TGTGCCAGCAGTTTGAGGTTTTACGGGGGAAGGACTAGCGGGATTGGGACTAATGAGCAGTTCTTC; CDR3: CASSLRFYGGRTSGIGTNEQFF
D: TRBD2; J: TRBJ2-7; V: TRBV28; size: -; DNA: TGTGCCAGCAGGGGCTCGCTAGCGGGAGTAAACGAGCAGTACTTC; CDR3: CASRGSLAGVNEQYF
D: TRBD1; J: TRBJ2-3; V: TRBV7-3; size: -; DNA: TGTGCCAGCAGCCTACAGGGGGAGGCAGATACGCAGTATTTT; CDR3: CASSLQGEADTQYF